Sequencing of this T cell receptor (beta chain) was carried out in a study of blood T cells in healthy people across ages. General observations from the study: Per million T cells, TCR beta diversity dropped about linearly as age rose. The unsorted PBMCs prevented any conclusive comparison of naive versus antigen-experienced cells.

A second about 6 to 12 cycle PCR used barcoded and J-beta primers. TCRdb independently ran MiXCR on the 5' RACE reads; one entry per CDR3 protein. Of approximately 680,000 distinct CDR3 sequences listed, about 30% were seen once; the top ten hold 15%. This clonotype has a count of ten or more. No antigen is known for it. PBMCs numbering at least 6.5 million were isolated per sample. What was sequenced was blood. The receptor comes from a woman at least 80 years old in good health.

The CDR3 spells CASSLDLSDGYTF. For the CDR3, the DNA is TGTGCCAGCTCACTCGACCTTTCCGATGGCTACACCTTC. The chain couples TRBV18 to TRBJ1-2; D remains ambiguous. CDR3 size: 13 residues. The germline V gene encodes CDR1 KGHSH and CDR2 LQKENI. The V and J ends lost 4 bases and 6 bases respectively, with 12 bases between them.